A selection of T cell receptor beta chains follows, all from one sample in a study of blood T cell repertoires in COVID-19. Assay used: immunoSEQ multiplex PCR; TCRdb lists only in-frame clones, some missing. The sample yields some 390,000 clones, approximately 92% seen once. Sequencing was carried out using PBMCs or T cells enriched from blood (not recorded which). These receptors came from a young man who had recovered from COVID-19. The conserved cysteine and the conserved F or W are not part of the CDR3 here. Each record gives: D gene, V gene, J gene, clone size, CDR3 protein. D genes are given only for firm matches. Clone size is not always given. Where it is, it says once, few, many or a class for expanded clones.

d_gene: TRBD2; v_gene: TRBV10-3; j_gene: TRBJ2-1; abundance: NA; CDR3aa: AISGPDSGALSSYNEQF
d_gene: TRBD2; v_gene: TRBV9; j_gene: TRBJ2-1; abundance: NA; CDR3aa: ASSPTGLAGAGEQF
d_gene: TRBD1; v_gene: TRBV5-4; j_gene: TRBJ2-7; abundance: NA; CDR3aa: ASSPRGTAGYEQY
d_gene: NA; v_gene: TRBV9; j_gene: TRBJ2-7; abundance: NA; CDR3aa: ASSVSTGEQY
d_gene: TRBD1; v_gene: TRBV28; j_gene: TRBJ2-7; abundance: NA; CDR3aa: ASSPGTGVPYEQY
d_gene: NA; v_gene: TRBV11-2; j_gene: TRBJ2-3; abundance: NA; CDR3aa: ASSLLAVDTQY
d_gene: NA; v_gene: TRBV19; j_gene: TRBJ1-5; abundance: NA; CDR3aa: ASSMEGGGARGQPQH
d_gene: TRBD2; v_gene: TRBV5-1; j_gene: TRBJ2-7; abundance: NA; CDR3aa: ASSPVRAGAYEQY
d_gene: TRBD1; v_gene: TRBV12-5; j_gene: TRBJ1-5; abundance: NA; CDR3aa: ASGPTGGYQPQH
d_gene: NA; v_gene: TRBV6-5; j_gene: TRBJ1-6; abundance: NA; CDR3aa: ASRAAVGNSPLH
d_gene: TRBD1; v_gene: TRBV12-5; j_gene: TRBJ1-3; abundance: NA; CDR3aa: ASGPLQGQGSINTIY
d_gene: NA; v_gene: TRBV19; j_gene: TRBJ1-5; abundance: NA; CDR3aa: ASSTPPRRRREGNQPQH
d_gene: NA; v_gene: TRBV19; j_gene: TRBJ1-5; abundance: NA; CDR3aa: ASSPRGNQPQH
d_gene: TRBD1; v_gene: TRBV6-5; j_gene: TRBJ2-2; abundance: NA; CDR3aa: ASSRQGAGELF
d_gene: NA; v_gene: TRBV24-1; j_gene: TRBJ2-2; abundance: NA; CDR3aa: ATGGMGVNGELF
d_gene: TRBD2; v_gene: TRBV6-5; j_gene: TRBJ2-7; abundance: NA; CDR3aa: ASSPFGGSEQY
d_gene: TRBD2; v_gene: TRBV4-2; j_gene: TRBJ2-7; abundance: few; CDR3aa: ASSPQGPSGMGRSYEQY
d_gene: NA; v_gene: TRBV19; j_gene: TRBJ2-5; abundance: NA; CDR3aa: ASRTGETQY
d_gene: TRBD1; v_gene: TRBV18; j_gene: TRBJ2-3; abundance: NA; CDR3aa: ASSPRTGPGDTQY
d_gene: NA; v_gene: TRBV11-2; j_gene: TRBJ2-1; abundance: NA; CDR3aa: ASSLVYRGTENYNEQF
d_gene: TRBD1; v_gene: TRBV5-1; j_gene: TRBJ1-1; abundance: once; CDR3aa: ASRATGGTEAF
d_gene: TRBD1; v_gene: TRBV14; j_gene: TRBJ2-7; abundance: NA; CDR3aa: ASSQDRGWPRNYEQY
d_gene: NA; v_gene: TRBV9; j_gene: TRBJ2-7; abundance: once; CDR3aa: ASSVGGGAYEQY
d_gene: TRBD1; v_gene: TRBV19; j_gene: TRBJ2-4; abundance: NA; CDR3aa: ASSPGQGANIQY
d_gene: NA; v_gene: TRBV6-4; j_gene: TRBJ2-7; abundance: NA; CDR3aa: ASNRITNYEQY
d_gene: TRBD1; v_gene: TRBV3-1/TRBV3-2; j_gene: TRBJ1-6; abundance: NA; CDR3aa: ASSTGGSSPLH
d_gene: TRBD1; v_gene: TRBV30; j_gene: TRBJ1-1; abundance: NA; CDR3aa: AWRDRITEAF
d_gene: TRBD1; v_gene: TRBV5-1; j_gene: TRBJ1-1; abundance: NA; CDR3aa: ASSLGDRGFGAF
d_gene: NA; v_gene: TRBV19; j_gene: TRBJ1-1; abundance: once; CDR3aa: ASSIGTSNTEAF
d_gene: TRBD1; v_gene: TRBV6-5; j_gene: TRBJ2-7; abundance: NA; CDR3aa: ASTRTGSNEQY